This T cell receptor beta chain comes out of a study of T cell responses to AZD1222 COVID-19 vaccine. The germline gives CDR1 MNHNY, CDR2 SVGAGI (reference sequence). V lost 6 bases and J lost 4, with 16 bases in between. The CDR3 length is 14 residues. Study results and limitations: Seropositive AZD1222 recipients at baseline numbered only five or six. There were repertoire samples only from the period after the peak T cell response. Spike-specific TCR breadth and depth rose after two AZD1222 doses. There were mostly white British donors and more females than males, and clonal diversity was possibly underestimated.

The table came from immunoSEQ multiplex PCR; TCRdb's copy has only in-frame clones and leaves some out. The sample records 150,000 to 200,000 clones, around 91% being singletons. Worth noting for this clone: The antigen remains unidentified.

The sample here was peripheral blood, taken on day 0 of AZD1222 vaccination. This receptor was taken from an adult in good health. The chain combines TRBV6-6 with TRBJ2-7; D is uncertain. The CDR3 loop is CASSLDGLTYEQYF. In DNA, the CDR3 is TGTGCCAGCAGCCTAGACGGCCTTACGTACGAGCAGTACTTC.